These 24 T cell receptor beta chains originate from one sample sequenced in a study of beta chain features in type 1 diabetes (dated by TCRdb to 2016 to 2018). The library was produced with the immunoSEQ multiplex PCR assay. The entire amount of isolated RNA was reverse transcribed using the High Capacity cDNA Reverse Transcription Kit, so the sequenced TCRB transcripts were expressed ones. TCRdb took over this immuneACCESS table, retaining in-frame rearrangements with V and J assigned. Such tables are incomplete; in checked studies, under half of the missing clones stem from an unresolved V gene, and the remainder is unexplained. In all, the sample holds roughly 50,000 clones, and under 60% of those were seen once. 2% to 3% of the sample goes to the ten largest clones. What the research found in general, with its limitations: In all four CD4+ subsets, TCRB CDR3 length was moderately but significantly shorter in type 1 diabetes patients.

Which antigens these TCRs recognize remains unknown. The specimen sequenced was Tregs from blood. Reading the label with the study, this specimen's cell subset or site is: regulatory CD4+ T cells. The receptors were sampled from a woman in her thirties or forties with type 1 diabetes.

This clone was seen a few times. The J gene is TRBJ2-7, the V gene TRBV18, with 7 positions matching TRBD1. The CDR3 runs 13 residues. Germline V CDR1 and CDR2: KGHSH, LQKENI. With 6 bases clipped from V and 5 bases from J, the junction kept 7 bases outside the gene matches. The CDR3 reads CASSSTTGNEQYF. CDR3 sequence (DNA): TGTGCCAGCTCGTCAACGACAGGGAACGAGCAGTACTTC.

This chain uses TRBV7-2 with TRBJ1-5; 9 nucleotides match TRBD1. Per the germline V gene, CDR1 is SGHTA and CDR2 is FQGNSA. V was pared by 3 bases and J by 4 bases, with 7 bases of the junction left unmatched. This CDR3 comprises 16 residues. The CDR3 protein is CASSFEGQGGNQPQHF. CDR3 nucleotide sequence: TGTGCCAGCAGCTTCGAGGGACAGGGAGGGAATCAGCCCCAGCATTTT.

This clone was counted once. The rearrangement uses TRBV27 and TRBJ1-1; D unresolved. This CDR3 comprises 12 residues. CDR1 is MNHEY, CDR2 SMNVEV, per germline (reference sequence). Trimming took 8 bases from V and 8 from J, leaving 15 bases between them. In nucleotides, the CDR3 is TGTGCCAGCGGTGGAGGAAGATGGGAAGCTTTCTTT. Translating gives CASGGGRWEAFF.

The rearrangement joins TRBV7-2 to TRBJ2-3; TRBD2 matches 13 bases. Trimming removed 5 bases from V and 3 bases from J; junction bases left unmatched: 2. Germline lookup yields CDR1 SGHTA and CDR2 FQGNSA. The CDR3 consists of 15 residues. The CDR3 protein is CASSRTSGRTDTQYF. For the CDR3, the DNA is TGTGCCAGCAGCCGGACTAGCGGGAGAACAGATACGCAGTATTTT.

The chain recombines TRBV5-1 with TRBJ1-1, with TRBD1 matching over 7 bases. In germline, CDR1 is SGHRS, CDR2 YFSETQ. The CDR3 is made up of 12 amino acids. The trim removed 6 bases at V and 4 bases at J, leaving 3 bases unmatched. The CDR3 region is CASNAGGTEAFF. CDR3 DNA sequence: TGCGCCAGCAATGCAGGGGGCACTGAAGCTTTCTTT. Drawing the rest from reference TRBV5-1 and TRBJ1-1, the complete variable domain is KAGVTQTPRYLIKTRGQQVTLSCSPISGHRSVSWYQQTPGQGLQFLFEYFSETQRNKGNFPGRFSGRQFSNSRSEMNVSTLELGDSALYLCASNAGGTEAFFGQGTRLTVV.

The V and J genes are TRBV28 and TRBJ1-2; D remains unclear. There are 12 residues in the CDR3. Between the trimmed V and J ends, which lost 4 bases and 8 bases, there was a span of 11 bases. The V gene's germline CDR1 is MDHEN and CDR2 SYDVKM. CDR3 nucleotides: TGTGCCAGCAGTTCTTTGGGCCGGGGCTACACCTTC. Translation: CASSSLGRGYTF.

This clone was seen only a few times. The chain joins TRBV5-6 to TRBJ2-2; 7 bases agree with TRBD2. Trimming took 0 bases from V and 4 from J; bases not matched to a gene: 3. Per germline, CDR1 SGHDT and CDR2 YYEEEE. This CDR3 has 15 amino acids. The CDR3 reads CASSLGGSPTGELFF. The CDR3 region has the DNA TGTGCCAGCAGCTTGGGCGGGAGCCCCACCGGGGAGCTGTTTTTT.

Details on this clone: At one of its ends the junction is not consistent with the germline gene, which may arise from a read error. V gene TRBV7-7 combines with J gene TRBJ2-3; the match to TRBD2 covers 8 bases. This CDR3 is 15 amino acids long. CDR1 is SSHAT, CDR2 FNYEAQ, per germline (reference sequence). The CDR3 coding sequence is TGTGCTAGCAGCTTATCGGGGGGGCCCTCAGATACGCAGTATTTT. It encodes CASSLSGGPSDTQYF. Full variable domain (remainder filled in from reference TRBV7-7 and TRBJ2-3): GAGVSQSPRYKVTKRGQDVTLRCDPISSHATLYWYQQALGQGPEFLTYFNYEAQPDKSGLPSDRFSAERPEGSISTLTIQRTEQRDSAMYRCASSLSGGPSDTQYFGPGTRLTVL.

The chain couples TRBV5-1 to TRBJ2-1; 9 bases agree with TRBD2. The germline gives CDR1 SGHRS, CDR2 YFSETQ. J was trimmed by 8 bases and V by 7 bases; bases with no gene match: 10. The CDR3 is 14 residues long. In DNA, the CDR3 is TGCGCCAGCCTTCATAGCGGGGGTAGGGATGAGCAGTTCTTC. It specifies CASLHSGGRDEQFF.

V is TRBV2 and J is TRBJ1-3; no definite D call. The CDR3 has 14 residues. Trimming took off 6 bases at V and 1 base at J, with 10 bases between the two ends. Germline-derived CDR1 and CDR2 are SNHLY and FYNNEI. The CDR3 spells CASRQSFSGNTIYF. CDR3 sequence (DNA): TGTGCCAGCAGACAGAGCTTTTCTGGAAACACCATATATTTT.

This clone has a handful of counts. The rearrangement uses TRBV7-2 and TRBJ2-2; a weak D match, TRBD1 (6 bases). Trimming cost V 2 bases and J 2 bases, with 12 bases left between them. This CDR3 spans 16 amino acids. The germline CDR1 and CDR2 sequences are SGHTA and FQGNSA. The CDR3 DNA reads TGTGCCAGCAGCTTACAAGTACAGGGTAACACCGGGGAGCTGTTTTTT. Its protein product is CASSLQVQGNTGELFF.

The V and J genes are TRBV29-1 and TRBJ2-7, with D perhaps matching TRBD2 (6 bases). This CDR3 region has 13 residues. Germline V gives CDR1 SQVTM, CDR2 ANQGSEA. V was trimmed by 7 bases and J by 0 bases, leaving 13 bases between them. The CDR3 region is CSALAGPSYEQYF. The CDR3 bases are TGCAGCGCCCTGGCGGGGCCCTCCTACGAGCAGTACTTC.

The chain uses TRBV7-2 and TRBJ2-3; D remains unclear. Germline V gene sequence: CDR1 SGHTA, CDR2 FQGNSA. The ends were cut back, 5 bases at V and 1 base at J, with 13 bases in the middle. This CDR3 is 15 amino acids long. The CDR3 DNA follows: TGTGCCAGCAGCCCCCTGGCGGTGCGCACAGATACGCAGTATTTT. Its translation is CASSPLAVRTDTQYF.

J is TRBJ1-5 and V is TRBV27, with 7 bases aligning to TRBD1. J was trimmed by 2 bases and V by 6 bases; bases with no gene match: 4. This CDR3 comprises 14 residues. Germline loops: CDR1 MNHEY, CDR2 SMNVEV (reference sequence). The CDR3 spells CASSLQGRNQPQHF. DNA for the CDR3: TGTGCCAGCAGCCTACAGGGGCGCAATCAGCCCCAGCATTTT.

The chain couples TRBV5-4 to TRBJ2-3; possibly TRBD1 for D (6 bases). CDR3 size: 15 residues. Germline assignment: CDR1 SGHNT and CDR2 YYREEE (reference sequence). V was clipped by 3 bases and J by 1 base, with 12 bases between them. The CDR3 loop is CASSSRDTRTDTQYF. The DNA for the CDR3 is TGTGCCAGCAGCTCCCGGGACACCCGCACAGATACGCAGTATTTT. Combining the CDR3 with reference TRBV5-4 and TRBJ2-3 gives the whole variable domain ETGVTQSPTHLIKTRGQQVTLRCSSQSGHNTVSWYQQALGQGPQFIFQYYREEENGRGNFPPRFSGLQFPNYSSELNVNALELDDSALYLCASSSRDTRTDTQYFGPGTRLTVL.

V gene TRBV29-1 combines with J gene TRBJ2-4; 11 positions agree with TRBD1. The germline V gene encodes CDR1 SQVTM and CDR2 ANQGSEA. This CDR3 has 16 residues. J was trimmed by 4 bases and V by 4 bases; bases with no gene match: 9. This chain's CDR3 is CSVGTGTGGAKNIQYF. Here the CDR3 DNA reads TGCAGCGTTGGGACGGGGACAGGGGGTGCTAAAAACATTCAGTACTTC.

The chain joins TRBV10-3 to TRBJ1-6; 9 nucleotides agree with TRBD1. The CDR3 sequence is 12 residues long. Germline V gene data show CDR1 as ENHRY and CDR2 as SYGVKD. Unmatched junction bases numbered 3, after V lost 11 bases and J lost 7 bases. CDR3 amino acids: CASGTGNSPLHF. The CDR3 nucleotides are TGTGCCTCCGGGACAGGGAATTCACCCCTCCACTTT.

The chain joins TRBV28 to TRBJ1-1, with a possible D match to TRBD1 (6 bases). This CDR3 comprises 13 residues. Germline CDR1 MDHEN, CDR2 SYDVKM. The ends were cut back, 8 bases at V and 2 bases at J, with 12 bases in the middle. The CDR3 DNA reads TGTGCCAGCGCCCGGACAGCCAACACTGAAGCTTTCTTT. It codes for CASARTANTEAFF.

The J gene is TRBJ1-5, the V gene TRBV7-2; D is perhaps TRBD1 (5 bases). V lost 3 bases, J lost 7 bases, and 16 bases lay in between. Germline V lookup: CDR1 SGHTA, CDR2 FQGNSA. This CDR3 is 15 amino acids long. The CDR3 region is CASSFSQGVGQPQHF. The CDR3 region has the DNA TGTGCCAGCAGCTTTAGTCAGGGTGTGGGACAGCCCCAGCATTTT.

Only a few counts were recorded for this clone. This chain links TRBV6-5 with TRBJ2-7; TRBD1 agrees at 7 bases. Losses at the gene ends were 5 bases for V and 0 bases for J; bases not matched to a gene: 1. Per the germline V gene, CDR1 is MNHEY and CDR2 is SVGAGI. This CDR3 spans 13 amino acids. CDR3 protein: CASSRQGSYEQYF. The CDR3 DNA is TGTGCCAGCAGTAGACAGGGCTCCTACGAGCAGTACTTC.

The chain is built from TRBV7-2 and TRBJ1-5; D not resolved. Germline CDR1 reads SGHTA; CDR2 reads FQGNSA. V was clipped by 5 bases and J by 5 bases, with 16 bases between them. The CDR3 sequence is 15 residues long. The CDR3 nucleotides are TGTGCCAGCAGCGTCGAGAGTCGTTATTATCAGCCCCAGCATTTT. This translates into CASSVESRYYQPQHF.

This clone was detected only a few times. The rearrangement uses TRBV28 and TRBJ2-3, with 8 bases identical to TRBD2. Germline V gene lookup returns CDR1 MDHEN and CDR2 SYDVKM. J was trimmed by 6 bases and V by 6 bases; bases with no gene match: 5. This CDR3 has 13 residues. The chain's CDR3 is CASSAPGGDTQYF. As DNA, the CDR3 is TGTGCCAGCAGCGCGCCGGGGGGGGATACGCAGTATTTT.

V usage is TRBV5-1 and J usage is TRBJ2-5; D not certain. The germline V gene encodes CDR1 SGHRS and CDR2 YFSETQ. The V end was cut by 5 bases, the J end by 5 bases, with 13 bases between. This CDR3 comprises 13 residues. CDR3 coding DNA: TGCGCCAGCAGTCCGCCAAGCGTGGAGACCCAGTACTTC. Its translation: CASSPPSVETQYF.

The chain links TRBV9 to TRBJ1-5; D possibly corresponds to TRBD1 (5 bases). The CDR3 sequence is 15 residues long. Germline CDR1 SGDLS, CDR2 YYNGEE. Trimming took 1 base from V and 0 from J, leaving 8 bases between them. The DNA for the CDR3 is TGTGCCAGCAGCGTATCGGACAATAGCAATCAGCCCCAGCATTTT. This sequence encodes CASSVSDNSNQPQHF.